This TCR beta chain was sequenced during a study of post-analysis software for immune sequencing data. Findings and caveats of the study: Relative to controls, patients had a few TRBV segments at higher frequency, with TRBV5-6, TRBV5-1 and TRBV20-1 among these.

Unique molecular identifiers were built into the TCR beta cDNA libraries. Yield was roughly 0.5 million cDNA molecules from roughly 0.93 to 9.6 million T cells. One entry per CDR3 protein results from TCRdb running MiXCR on the PCR reads. This sample has hundreds of thousands of distinct CDR3 sequences, with around 44% found just once. The CDR3 is 15 amino acids. Per germline, CDR1 ENHRY and CDR2 SYGVKD. A remark on this clonotype: Antigen specificity is unknown. One junction end disagrees with the germline gene, perhaps due to a read error.

The origin of this receptor is a girl aged 5-17 years with multiple sclerosis. This chain joins TRBV10-3 and TRBJ1-1; 7 nucleotides line up with TRBD1. The sequenced sample was blood. In DNA, the CDR3 is TGTGCCATCAGTGAACGGGACAGAGGGAACACTGAAACTTTCTTT. Translated, it gives CAISERDRGNTETFF.